A single sample is the source of the 7 T cell receptor beta chains below, sequenced in a study of blood T cell repertoires in COVID-19. Some clones are missing from TCRdb's copy, which holds only in-frame ones; the method was immunoSEQ multiplex PCR. The sample includes about 180,000 clones, about 86% of them seen just once. Sequencing was carried out using peripheral blood. Every receptor here comes from a man aged 50-59 years with active or convalescent COVID-19.

The chain links TRBV6-5 to TRBJ2-5; 10 bases are shared with TRBD2. V gave up 8 bases and J gave up 5 bases; unmatched junction bases: 5. CDR3 size: 13 residues. In germline, CDR1 is MNHEY, CDR2 SVGAGI. The CDR3 here is CASGTSVRETQYF. CDR3 coding DNA: TGTGCCAGCGGGACTAGCGTTCGGGAGACCCAGTACTTC.

This clone was picked up many times. The chain joins TRBV30 to TRBJ2-7; 8 bases map to TRBD2. Germline V gene sequence: CDR1 GTSNPN, CDR2 SVGIG (reference sequence). J lost 3 bases, V lost 4 bases, and 14 bases had no gene match. The CDR3 totals 16 residues. The CDR3 coding sequence is TGTGCCTGGACCGGGAGGGGGGCGGAACCCCACTACGAGCAGTACTTC. Protein sequence: CAWTGRGAEPHYEQYF.

The sample holds a few counts of this clone. The CDR3 loop reads CASSFIQGSGNTIYF. CDR3 coding DNA: TGTGCCAGCAGTTTCATACAGGGCTCTGGAAACACCATATATTTT. This chain uses TRBV3-1 (or the pseudogene TRBV3-2) with TRBJ1-3, with D maybe TRBD1 (6 bases). Per germline, CDR1 LGHDT and CDR2 YNNKEL (reference sequence). Deletions cut 6 bases from V and 0 bases from J, with 12 bases between. The length of the CDR3 is 15 residues.

This clone was detected only a few times. The chain employs TRBV11-2 and TRBJ1-6; 7 positions match TRBD1. Per the germline V gene, CDR1 is SGHAT and CDR2 is FQNNGV. This CDR3 spans 13 amino acids. V dropped 11 bases and J dropped 7; count of bases not matched to a gene: 8. CDR3: CAARDSLNSPLHF. The CDR3 region has the DNA TGTGCCGCTAGGGACAGCCTAAATTCACCCCTCCACTTT.

The V and J genes are TRBV18 and TRBJ2-7, with a possible D match to TRBD2 (6 bases). Germline CDR1 and CDR2: KGHSH and LQKENI. This CDR3 is built from 17 residues. V was trimmed by 0 bases and J by 6 bases, leaving 21 bases between them. CDR3 residues: CASSPPGGSGYQSEQYF. The CDR3 DNA is TGTGCCAGCTCACCACCGGGAGGTTCAGGGTATCAATCCGAGCAGTACTTC. The variable domain in full, completed from reference TRBV18 and TRBJ2-7, reads NAGVMQNPRHLVRRRGQEARLRCSPMKGHSHVYWYRQLPEEGLKFMVYLQKENIIDESGMPKERFSAEFPKEGPSILRIQQVVRGDSAAYFCASSPPGGSGYQSEQYFGPGTRLTVT.

J is TRBJ2-7 and V is TRBV7-9, with D possibly being TRBD2 (5 bases). V was shortened by 3 bases and J by 6 bases, with 18 bases between the two germline ends. From germline, CDR1 is SEHNR and CDR2 FQNEAQ (reference sequence). The CDR3 has 15 residues. As DNA, the CDR3 is TGTGCCAGCAGCTTTTTTCCGCGCATTCGGGGCGAGCAGTACTTC. Translating gives CASSFFPRIRGEQYF.

This clone has a handful of counts. This chain uses TRBV9 with TRBJ2-2; TRBD1 aligns across 8 bases. CDR1 and CDR2 (germline): SGDLS, YYNGEE. The CDR3 is 17 amino acids. Losses at the gene ends were 0 bases for V and 6 bases for J; bases not matched to a gene: 10. The CDR3, as DNA: TGTGCCAGCAGCGTAGCTACGGTTGGACAGGGTGCCGGGGAGCTGTTTTTT. It is translated as CASSVATVGQGAGELFF. Variable domain in full (rest from reference TRBV9 and TRBJ2-2): DSGVTQTPKHLITATGQRVTLRCSPRSGDLSVYWYQQSLDQGLQFLIQYYNGEERAKGNILERFSAQQFPDLHSELNLSSLELGDSALYFCASSVATVGQGAGELFFGEGSRLTVL.